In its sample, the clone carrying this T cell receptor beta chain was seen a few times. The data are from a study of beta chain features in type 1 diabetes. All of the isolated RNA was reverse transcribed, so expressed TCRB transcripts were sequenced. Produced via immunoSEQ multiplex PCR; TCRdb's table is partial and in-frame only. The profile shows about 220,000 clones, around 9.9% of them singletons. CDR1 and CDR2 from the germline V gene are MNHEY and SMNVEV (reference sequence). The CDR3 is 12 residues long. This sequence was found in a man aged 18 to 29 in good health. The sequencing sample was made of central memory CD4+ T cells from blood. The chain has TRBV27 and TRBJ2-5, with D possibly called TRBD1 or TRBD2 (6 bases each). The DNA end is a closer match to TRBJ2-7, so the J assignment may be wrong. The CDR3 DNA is TGTGCCAGCAGTTTAGAGGGGGGCGAGCAGTACTTC. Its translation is CASSLEGGEQYF.